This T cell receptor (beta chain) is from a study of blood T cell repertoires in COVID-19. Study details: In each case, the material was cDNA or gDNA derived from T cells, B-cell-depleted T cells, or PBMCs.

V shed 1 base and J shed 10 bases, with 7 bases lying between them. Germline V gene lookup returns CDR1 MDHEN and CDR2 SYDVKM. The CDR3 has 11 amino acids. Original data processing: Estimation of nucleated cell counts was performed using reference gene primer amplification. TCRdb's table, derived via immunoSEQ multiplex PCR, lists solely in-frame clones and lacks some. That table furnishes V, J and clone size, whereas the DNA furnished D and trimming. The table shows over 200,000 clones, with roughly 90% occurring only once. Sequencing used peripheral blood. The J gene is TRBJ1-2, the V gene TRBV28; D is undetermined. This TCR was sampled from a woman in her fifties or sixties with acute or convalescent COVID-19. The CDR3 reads CASSLYGIYTF. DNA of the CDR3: TGTGCCAGCAGTTTATACGGGATCTACACCTTC.